One and the same sample provided the 15 T cell receptor beta chains below, sequenced in a study of CD8 T cells in Susac syndrome. It was with random hexamers that about 0.45 to 1 ug RNA was reverse transcribed. MiXCR, run by TCRdb on the immunoSEQ multiplex PCR reads, gives a single entry per CDR3 protein. The data show approximately 150,000 distinct CDR3 sequences, around 95% seen once. The sample was CD4+ T cells from PBMCs. The origin of the receptors is a human donor with Susac syndrome.

The chain combines TRBV27 with TRBJ1-2; maybe TRBD1 (6 bases). The CDR3 is 15 residues long. CDR1 MNHEY and CDR2 SMNVEV come from the germline V gene (reference sequence). Trimming stripped 2 bases from V and 4 bases from J, with 14 bases between. The CDR3 DNA sequence: TGTGCCAGCAGTTTAGGCCCCCAGGGGAGCTATGGCTACACCTTC. This encodes CASSLGPQGSYGYTF.

The chain is built from TRBV30 and TRBJ2-3; 9 bases fit TRBD2. After removal of 2 bases from V and 2 bases from J, the junction contained 8 bases not matched to a gene. The CDR3 spans 16 residues. CDR1 is GTSNPN, CDR2 SVGIG, per germline (reference sequence). Here the CDR3 DNA reads TGTGCCTGGAGTCCCTTTCTAGCGGGGCCCACAGATACGCAGTATTTT. Encoded protein: CAWSPFLAGPTDTQYF.

The chain employs TRBV12-3 or TRBV12-4 and TRBJ2-1, with 7 bases fitting TRBD1. The CDR3 runs 14 residues. Trimming at V came to 2 bases and at J to 9 bases, leaving 7 bases not matched to a gene. The CDR3 protein is CASSLYGTVGEQFF. CDR3 DNA: TGTGCCAGCAGTTTATATGGGACAGTCGGTGAGCAGTTCTTC.

Notes on this clonotype: Germline and junction disagree at one end, which may indicate a read error. The chain uses TRBV7-2 and TRBJ2-3; D perhaps matches TRBD2 (6 bases). The germline V gene encodes CDR1 SGHTA and CDR2 FQGNSA. The CDR3 totals 15 residues. In DNA, the CDR3 is TGTGCCAGCAGCGGGCAGGGACTGCTGACAGATGCGCAGTATTTT. Translating it yields CASSGQGLLTDAQYF.

This clonotype was found a few times. The chain carries TRBV5-4 and TRBJ2-5; D unclear. Trimming left V 0 bases short and J 3 bases short, with 3 bases between. The CDR3 spans 12 residues. The germline gives CDR1 SGHNT, CDR2 YYREEE (reference sequence). For the CDR3, the DNA is TGTGCCAGCAGCTTGGAGGAAGAGACCCAGTACTTC. Translating gives CASSLEEETQYF.

The V and J genes are TRBV29-1 and TRBJ1-1, with a weak D call TRBD1 (6 bases). V shed 7 bases and J shed 4 bases, with 19 bases lying between them. The CDR3 has 14 amino acids. Germline-derived CDR1 and CDR2 are SQVTM and ANQGSEA. CDR3 DNA sequence: TGCAGCGCCGTCGCCAAGGGGGGGATCACTGAAGCTTTCTTT. Protein product: CSAVAKGGITEAFF.

The chain carries TRBV20-1 and TRBJ1-5; D unclear. The CDR3 consists of 13 residues. The V gene lost 1 base and the J gene lost 6 bases, with 10 bases spanning the gap. The germline CDR1 and CDR2 sequences are DFQATT and SNEGSKA (reference sequence). CDR3 protein: CSARGEGFQPQHF. In DNA form, the CDR3 reads TGCAGTGCTAGAGGCGAGGGTTTTCAGCCCCAGCATTTT.

The DNA of the CDR3 is TGCGCCAGCAGCCAAGATGGAGATACGCAGTATTTT. Protein sequence: CASSQDGDTQYF. This rearrangement joins TRBV4-1 to TRBJ2-3; D is undetermined. V was clipped by 0 bases and J by 5 bases, with 3 bases between them. CDR1 is MGHRA, CDR2 YSYEKL, per germline. The CDR3 totals 12 residues.

The chain carries TRBV7-9 and TRBJ2-5; D may be TRBD2 (6 bases). This CDR3 contains 14 residues. V lost 8 bases, J lost 0 bases, and 13 bases lay in between. CDR1 is SEHNR, CDR2 FQNEAQ, per germline (reference sequence). CDR3 loop: CASGHRDYQETQYF. DNA for the CDR3: TGTGCCAGCGGACACCGGGACTACCAAGAGACCCAGTACTTC.

The V and J genes are TRBV29-1 and TRBJ2-3; D is ambiguous. Per the germline V gene, CDR1 is SQVTM and CDR2 is ANQGSEA. The CDR3 runs to 13 residues. Trimming left V 4 bases short and J 4 bases short, with 12 bases between. CDR3 loop: CSVVGGSSDTQYF. The CDR3 region has the DNA TGCAGCGTTGTGGGCGGATCCTCAGATACGCAGTATTTT.

The V call is TRBV10-3, the J call TRBJ2-5; TRBD2 aligns across 8 bases. This CDR3 comprises 14 residues. Germline CDR1 ENHRY, CDR2 SYGVKD. V trimming: 10 bases; J trimming: 1 base; junction bases outside the gene matches: 8. In nucleotides, the CDR3 is TGTGCCACGTCGGACACTAGCGGCCAAGAGACCCAGTACTTC. Its protein is CATSDTSGQETQYF.

This sequence joins TRBV19 and TRBJ2-4, with 8 positions matching TRBD1. J gave up 7 bases and V 4 bases, and 6 bases lay outside the gene matches. Germline V gene sequence: CDR1 LNHDA, CDR2 SQIVND (reference sequence). The CDR3 has 14 residues. The CDR3 reads CASSTRTGRNIQYF. The CDR3, as DNA: TGTGCCAGTAGTACCCGGACAGGGAGGAACATTCAGTACTTC.

The rearrangement joins TRBV20-1 to TRBJ1-2; D uncertain. V lost 2 bases and J 0 bases, leaving 7 bases between the germline ends. Germline V gene sequence: CDR1 DFQATT, CDR2 SNEGSKA (reference sequence). This CDR3 region has 13 residues. In DNA form, the CDR3 reads TGCAGTGCTAGACGGCAGCCTAACTATGGCTACACCTTC. This translates into CSARRQPNYGYTF.

The chain employs TRBV18 and TRBJ1-6; 8 nucleotides line up with TRBD1. The CDR3 is made up of 15 amino acids. Germline CDR1 reads KGHSH; CDR2 reads LQKENI. V was pared by 5 bases and J by 7 bases, with 7 bases of the junction left unmatched. The CDR3 coding sequence is TGTGCCAGCTCAGGCGGACAGGGACCAAATTCACCCCTCCACTTT. Translating it yields CASSGGQGPNSPLHF.

The chain is built from TRBV6-5 and TRBJ1-5, with D uncertain. Germline-derived CDR1 and CDR2 are MNHEY and SVGAGI. Trimming left V 0 bases short and J 3 bases short, with 6 bases between. This CDR3 is 14 amino acids long. Here the CDR3 DNA reads TGTGCCAGCAGTTACTCTTCAGTCAATCAGCCCCAGCATTTT. Residues: CASSYSSVNQPQHF.